The T cell receptor beta chain described here comes from a study of T cell responses to AZD1222 COVID-19 vaccine. Overall study findings and caveats: Reportedly, nearly half the spike-specific TCRs target unmutated variant regions. Repertoires were obtained solely post-peak T cell response. CD4 TCRs linked to vaccination spanned spike, dominating at 160-218 and 743-854.

Assay: immunoSEQ multiplex PCR; the TCRdb copy retains only in-frame clones and omits some. This sample has 130,000 to 150,000 clones, with about 93% found just once. A word on this clone: The antigen remains unidentified.

The source material was peripheral blood, sampled on day 0 of MenACWY control vaccination. The receptor was derived from an adult in good health.

DNA for the CDR3: TGTGCCAGCAGCATATTAGCGGGGGGTCTTACGCAGTATTTT. It translates to CASSILAGGLTQYF. The J gene is TRBJ2-3, the V gene TRBV5-5, with 10 positions matching TRBD2. The CDR3 covers 14 residues. After removal of 4 bases from V and 8 bases from J, the junction contained 7 bases not matched to a gene. Per germline, CDR1 SGHKS and CDR2 YYEKEE (reference sequence).